This T cell receptor beta chain derives from a study of shared clonotypes between healthy human individuals. General study results and limits: Non-shared clonotypes had lower generation probabilities than clonotypes shared by all four sorted-subset donors. Large sequencing depth failed to make sorted-subset sequencing complete, rarefaction showed.

Of note for this clone: Its matching antigen is unknown.

The germline CDR1 and CDR2 sequences are SGHVS and FNYEAQ. This CDR3 has 13 amino acids. The germline V and J ends were trimmed by 2 bases and 7 bases, with 8 bases remaining between them. TCRdb's table, derived via immunoSEQ multiplex PCR, lists solely in-frame clones and lacks some. This table has some 1,600,000 clones, roughly 98% appearing once. The V call is TRBV7-6, the J call TRBJ2-2; D is possibly TRBD1 (5 bases). The sample comprised naive CD4+ T cells sorted from blood. Subset indicated: CD45RA+ positively selected. This TCR came from a man aged 25-45 years in good health. The CDR3 coding sequence is TGTGCCAGCAGCTTAATAGGGGTCGGGGAGCTGTTTTTT. This gives the protein CASSLIGVGELFF.